Reported below is one T cell receptor beta chain. Its matching antigen is unknown. With a much larger clone just one base away, this may be a read error. This specimen comes from a study of blood T cells in healthy people across ages. General study points: A roughly linear age-dependent decrease characterized TCR beta diversity per million T cells. Compared with aged donors, long-lived donors showed fewer expanded clones, suggesting selection. Those diversity estimates obtained from one million T cells were thought to be underestimates.

Total RNA was isolated from each sample in quantities of at least 5.5 micrograms. The CDR3 has 14 residues. Germline CDR1 reads SGHRS; CDR2 reads YFSETQ. With 0 bases clipped from V and 10 bases from J, the junction kept 6 bases outside the gene matches. For the second PCR, which ran for 7 to 11 cycles, a sample-barcoded 5' primer and a J-beta primer mix were used. TCRdb passed the 5' RACE reads through MiXCR, listing each CDR3 protein once. This sample has about 670,000 distinct CDR3 sequences, with more than 45% found just once. J is TRBJ2-1 and V is TRBV5-1; 8 nucleotides align to TRBD2. The sample consisted of blood. This receptor was identified in a woman aged 80 or older in good health. CDR3 nucleotide sequence: TGCGCCAGCAGCTTGGCGGGACTAGTAAGGGAGCAGTTCTTC. Amino acids: CASSLAGLVREQFF.